This passage covers 25 T cell receptor beta chains from one sample sequenced in a study of T cell responses to AZD1222 COVID-19 vaccine. Profiling relied on immunoSEQ multiplex PCR, and the TCRdb table lists in-frame clones only, not all of them. The sample includes more than 85,000 clones, roughly 90% of them seen just once. Material: peripheral blood, obtained on day 0 of AZD1222 vaccination. These receptors were taken from an adult in good health.

The gene calls are TRBV30 and TRBJ2-1; tentatively, D is TRBD1 (5 bases). Germline V gene sequence: CDR1 GTSNPN, CDR2 SVGIG (reference sequence). CDR3 size: 14 residues. Between the trimmed V and J ends, which lost 4 bases and 7 bases, there was a span of 17 bases. CDR3 in amino acids: CAWTRDLGPNEQFF. The CDR3, as DNA: TGTGCCTGGACCCGCGACCTGGGGCCGAATGAGCAGTTCTTC.

The table lists this clone with a count of one. The CDR3: CASSYQTGGGNTEAFF. The CDR3 region has the DNA TGTGCCAGCAGCTACCAGACAGGGGGTGGAAACACTGAAGCTTTCTTT. The chain combines TRBV7-2 with TRBJ1-1; 9 nucleotides match TRBD1. After removal of 4 bases from V and 2 bases from J, the junction contained 8 bases not matched to a gene. Per the germline V gene, CDR1 is SGHTA and CDR2 is FQGNSA. The CDR3 has 16 residues.

The CDR3 region is CASSFIENYEQYF. In nucleotides, the CDR3 is TGTGCCAGCAGCTTTATAGAGAACTACGAGCAGTACTTC. The chain couples TRBV5-4 to TRBJ2-7, with D uncertain. Trimming cost V 2 bases and J 3 bases, with 9 bases left between them. CDR1 and CDR2 (germline): SGHNT, YYREEE (reference sequence). This CDR3 is 13 amino acids long.

This sequence joins TRBV28 and TRBJ2-7; 10 bases match TRBD2. CDR1 MDHEN and CDR2 SYDVKM come from the germline V gene. The length of the CDR3 is 14 residues. The trim removed 3 bases at V and 7 bases at J, leaving 6 bases unmatched. The CDR3 bases are TGTGCCAGCAGTTTTCCTAGCGGGGGCGGAGAGCAGTACTTC. It translates to CASSFPSGGGEQYF. The full variable domain, rest sourced from reference TRBV28 and TRBJ2-7, is DVKVTQSSRYLVKRTGEKVFLECVQDMDHENMFWYRQDPGLGLRLIYFSYDVKMKEKGDIPEGYSVSREKKERFSLILESASTNQTSMYLCASSFPSGGGEQYFGPGTRLTVT.

This chain links TRBV27 with TRBJ2-7; 7 bases match TRBD1. Trimming removed 5 bases from V and 5 bases from J; junction bases left unmatched: 6. The CDR3 loop spans 13 amino acids. Germline V gene data show CDR1 as MNHEY and CDR2 as SMNVEV (reference sequence). CDR3 residues: CASSGTGVHEQYF. The CDR3 bases are TGTGCCAGCAGTGGTACAGGGGTCCACGAGCAGTACTTC.

This chain connects TRBV5-1 to TRBJ1-2; D may be TRBD1 (6 bases). The CDR3 sequence is 15 residues long. CDR1 and CDR2 (germline): SGHRS, YFSETQ. Between the trimmed V and J ends, which lost 0 bases and 6 bases, there was a span of 15 bases. CDR3 region: CASSLVTAGENGYTF. CDR3 DNA sequence: TGCGCCAGCAGCTTGGTAACGGCAGGGGAAAATGGCTACACCTTC. The full variable domain, in which reference TRBV5-1 and TRBJ1-2 provide the parts outside the CDR3, is KAGVTQTPRYLIKTRGQQVTLSCSPISGHRSVSWYQQTPGQGLQFLFEYFSETQRNKGNFPGRFSGRQFSNSRSEMNVSTLELGDSALYLCASSLVTAGENGYTFGSGTRLTVV.

The V gene is TRBV9, the J gene TRBJ2-7; possible D gene TRBD1, 6 bases. The CDR3 is made up of 13 amino acids. V lost 4 bases to trimming and J lost 6 bases, with 14 bases between them. The V gene's germline CDR1 is SGDLS and CDR2 YYNGEE. In nucleotides, the CDR3 is TGTGCCAGCAGCCAAGGGCAGGGGTTCGAGCAGTACTTC. Translating gives CASSQGQGFEQYF.

This chain joins TRBV2 and TRBJ1-5; D unclear. The CDR3 is 13 residues long. From germline, CDR1 is SNHLY and CDR2 FYNNEI. The ends were cut back, 6 bases at V and 3 bases at J, with 9 bases in the middle. CDR3 sequence: CASRARTNQPQHF. The CDR3 DNA reads TGTGCCAGCAGAGCTAGGACCAATCAGCCCCAGCATTTT.

This chain connects TRBV5-6 to TRBJ2-1; the D gene is possibly TRBD2 (6 bases). CDR3 size: 15 residues. Looked up from germline, CDR1 is SGHDT and CDR2 is YYEEEE. V shed 0 bases and J shed 5 bases, with 12 bases lying between them. The CDR3 DNA is TGTGCCAGCAGCTTGGGTCTAGCGTGGAACAATGAGCAGTTCTTC. Translation gives CASSLGLAWNNEQFF.

The chain combines TRBV6-5 with TRBJ1-2; D not resolved. Germline values: CDR1 MNHEY, CDR2 SVGAGI. The CDR3 extends over 12 amino acids. V lost 0 bases to trimming and J lost 11 bases, with 10 bases between them. This CDR3 reads CASSYSNTKYTF. The CDR3 coding sequence is TGTGCCAGCAGTTACTCGAACACTAAGTACACCTTC.

This chain joins TRBV28 and TRBJ1-2; no clear D gene. Between the trimmed V and J ends, which lost 5 bases and 3 bases, there was a span of 10 bases. The CDR3 consists of 13 residues. Germline CDR1 is MDHEN and CDR2 is SYDVKM. This chain's CDR3 is CASSAVGDYGYTF. CDR3 coding DNA: TGTGCCAGCAGTGCTGTTGGTGACTATGGCTACACCTTC.

This chain links TRBV28 with TRBJ1-4, with no clear D. Trimming pared 5 bases from V and 5 bases from J, leaving 9 bases between. Germline-derived CDR1 and CDR2 are MDHEN and SYDVKM. The CDR3 is made up of 13 amino acids. The CDR3 sequence: CASSTPANEKLFF. The CDR3, as DNA: TGTGCCAGCAGTACCCCAGCGAATGAAAAACTGTTTTTT.

The rearrangement uses TRBV19 and TRBJ1-6; D gene unclear. V lost 3 bases, J lost 5 bases, and 11 bases lay in between. This CDR3 contains 15 residues. CDR1 and CDR2 from the germline V gene are LNHDA and SQIVND (reference sequence). The CDR3 nucleotides read TGTGCCAGTAGTATTGAAGAACGGAATAATTCACCCCTCCACTTT. Amino acids: CASSIEERNNSPLHF.

The chain employs TRBV9 and TRBJ2-5; D is uncertain. This CDR3 contains 13 residues. V lost 0 bases, J lost 3 bases, and 6 bases lay in between. The germline V gene encodes CDR1 SGDLS and CDR2 YYNGEE. The CDR3 sequence: CASSVGQKETQYF. Here the CDR3 DNA reads TGTGCCAGCAGCGTAGGGCAGAAAGAGACCCAGTACTTC.

This sequence joins TRBV28 and TRBJ1-6; D gene uncertain. Germline V gene lookup returns CDR1 MDHEN and CDR2 SYDVKM. CDR3 length: 14 residues. V dropped 6 bases and J dropped 10 bases, with 16 bases sitting between them. The CDR3 DNA sequence: TGTGCCAGCAGGGGTTGGAAAGATTACTCACCCCTCCACTTT. Its protein is CASRGWKDYSPLHF.

The chain employs TRBV7-9 and TRBJ2-7; perhaps TRBD2 as D (5 bases). This CDR3 region has 14 residues. V was pared by 0 bases and J by 3 bases, with 9 bases between. Per the germline V gene, CDR1 is SEHNR and CDR2 is FQNEAQ (reference sequence). As DNA, the CDR3 is TGTGCCAGCAGCTTAGCCAGGAGCGGCTACGAGCAGTACTTC. Its protein product is CASSLARSGYEQYF.

The chain recombines TRBV7-9 with TRBJ2-7, with D possibly being TRBD1 (5 bases). The CDR3 spans 12 residues. The germline CDR1 and CDR2 sequences are SEHNR and FQNEAQ (reference sequence). Trimming pared 2 bases from V and 5 bases from J, leaving 7 bases between. CDR3 loop: CASSLSGNEQYF. The CDR3, as DNA: TGTGCCAGCAGCTTATCAGGGAACGAGCAGTACTTC.

The rearrangement joins TRBV19 to TRBJ1-2; TRBD1 aligns across 10 bases. The CDR3 runs to 15 residues. V lost 5 bases to trimming and J lost 4 bases; unmatched junction nucleotides: 7. From germline, CDR1 is LNHDA and CDR2 SQIVND (reference sequence). This CDR3 reads CASSEGTGALYGYTF. The CDR3 DNA is TGTGCCAGTAGTGAAGGGACAGGGGCTCTCTATGGCTACACCTTC.

The rearrangement links TRBV27 to TRBJ1-2, with D maybe TRBD1 (5 bases). Deletions cut 3 bases from V and 7 bases from J, with 15 bases between. Germline V gene sequence: CDR1 MNHEY, CDR2 SMNVEV (reference sequence). The CDR3 length is 14 residues. CDR3 region: CASSLEGRRGGYTF. CDR3 sequence (DNA): TGTGCCAGCAGTTTGGAGGGACGGAGGGGTGGCTACACCTTC.

V gene TRBV5-6 combines with J gene TRBJ1-2; 8 nucleotides match TRBD1. CDR1 is SGHDT, CDR2 YYEEEE, per germline. V lost 4 bases and J lost 1; bases outside the gene matches: 6. This CDR3 is built from 15 residues. The CDR3 DNA is TGTGCCAGCAGCGCCGGGACAGGCGGTAACTATGGCTACACCTTC. This sequence encodes CASSAGTGGNYGYTF.

The chain employs TRBV3-1 (or the pseudogene TRBV3-2) and TRBJ1-2, with 9 bases identical to TRBD1. Germline loops: CDR1 LGHDT, CDR2 YNNKEL (reference sequence). This CDR3 spans 15 amino acids. With V trimmed by 5 bases and J by 3 bases, 7 bases remained unmatched. Here the CDR3 reads CASSGWTGDHYGYTF. CDR3 DNA: TGTGCCAGCAGCGGCTGGACAGGGGATCACTATGGCTACACCTTC.

This clone was detected only once. The genes are TRBV7-2 and TRBJ1-5, with 7 bases fitting TRBD1. The length of the CDR3 is 15 residues. V trimming: 3 bases; J trimming: 2 bases; junction bases outside the gene matches: 4. Germline V gene data show CDR1 as SGHTA and CDR2 as FQGNSA. The CDR3 protein is CASSFRTGGNQPQHF. Written as DNA, the CDR3 is TGTGCCAGCAGCTTTCGAACAGGGGGCAATCAGCCCCAGCATTTT.

This sequence joins TRBV28 and TRBJ1-1; D ambiguous. Germline CDR1 is MDHEN and CDR2 is SYDVKM. V was clipped by 8 bases and J by 1 base, with 8 bases between them. The CDR3 has 12 residues. The chain's CDR3 is CASFRQNTEAFF. The CDR3 coding sequence is TGTGCCAGCTTTCGGCAGAACACTGAAGCTTTCTTT. The whole variable domain, remainder taken from reference TRBV28 and TRBJ1-1, is DVKVTQSSRYLVKRTGEKVFLECVQDMDHENMFWYRQDPGLGLRLIYFSYDVKMKEKGDIPEGYSVSREKKERFSLILESASTNQTSMYLCASFRQNTEAFFGQGTRLTVV.

The V and J genes are TRBV7-9 and TRBJ1-4; D is perhaps TRBD1 (5 bases). This CDR3 is 15 amino acids long. CDR1 SEHNR and CDR2 FQNEAQ come from the germline V gene (reference sequence). The V end lost 2 bases, the J end lost 7 bases, and 14 bases lay between the germline ends. CDR3 amino acids: CASSLWGRDLEKLFF. The CDR3 nucleotides read TGTGCCAGCAGCTTATGGGGCAGGGATCTTGAAAAACTGTTTTTT.

The chain carries TRBV28 and TRBJ2-4; D is unclear. The germline V and J ends were trimmed by 1 base and 2 bases, with 3 bases remaining between them. Germline V gene lookup returns CDR1 MDHEN and CDR2 SYDVKM. The length of the CDR3 is 13 residues. CDR3 nucleotides: TGTGCCAGCAGTTTATCTTCCAAAAACATTCAGTACTTC. Protein sequence: CASSLSSKNIQYF. The full variable domain, in which reference TRBV28 and TRBJ2-4 provide the parts outside the CDR3, is DVKVTQSSRYLVKRTGEKVFLECVQDMDHENMFWYRQDPGLGLRLIYFSYDVKMKEKGDIPEGYSVSREKKERFSLILESASTNQTSMYLCASSLSSKNIQYFGAGTRLSVL.